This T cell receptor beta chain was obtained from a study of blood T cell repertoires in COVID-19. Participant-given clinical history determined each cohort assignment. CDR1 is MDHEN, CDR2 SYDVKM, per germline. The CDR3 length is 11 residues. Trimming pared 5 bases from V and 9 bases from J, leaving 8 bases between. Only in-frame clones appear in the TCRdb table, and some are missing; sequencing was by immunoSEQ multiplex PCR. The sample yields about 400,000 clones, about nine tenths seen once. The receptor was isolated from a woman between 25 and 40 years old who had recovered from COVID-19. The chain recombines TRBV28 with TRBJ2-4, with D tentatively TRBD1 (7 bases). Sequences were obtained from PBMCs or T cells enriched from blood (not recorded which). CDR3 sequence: CASSQGGIQYF. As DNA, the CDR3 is TGTGCCAGCAGTCAGGGGGGCATTCAGTACTTC.